This T cell receptor beta chain is drawn from a study of T cell repertoires in cytomegalovirus infection. Study as a whole: An indication of both CMV infection and matching HLA type came from public TCR beta signatures. Whole-study findings and limits: Carriers of CMV plus the relevant HLA were identified by cumulative public TCR beta family frequency. CMV-specific HLA-C-restricted TCR beta clonotypes dominated the ex vivo response.

CDR1 is DFQATT and CDR2 is SNEGSKA in the germline V gene (reference sequence). The CDR3 runs to 16 residues. V was clipped by 6 bases and J by 4 bases, with 22 bases between them. Each CDR3 protein gets one entry after TCRdb re-called the reads with MiXCR. This table has 200,000 to 300,000 distinct CDR3 sequences, approximately 13% appearing once. Note on this clonotype: What it binds is unknown.

The rearrangement links TRBV20-1 to TRBJ2-1, with D perhaps TRBD1 or TRBD2 (6 bases each). The sequence derives from a human donor in good health (CMV status not recorded). Some clones in this sample may be carry-over from other donors' samples. The sequenced material came from PBMCs. In DNA form, the CDR3 reads TGCAGTGCAACACCCGTCGCGAGGGGGACTTACAATGAGCAGTTCTTC. Residues: CSATPVARGTYNEQFF.